These T cell receptor beta chains were read from a single sample in a study of cytomegalovirus exposure and HLA in healthy donors. Data came from immunoSEQ multiplex PCR; TCRdb stores just in-frame clones and leaves some out. Of fewer than 350,000 clones listed, around nine tenths are singletons. The sequencing sample was made of PBMCs. The receptors stem from a woman aged 18-29 years in good health and CMV-seronegative. CDR3s include the opening cysteine and the closing phenylalanine or tryptophan. D genes are given only for firm matches. Size is stated for part of the rows, as once, few or many counts, or as a class when the clone is expanded.

V gene	D gene	clone size	J gene	CDR3 DNA	CDR3 protein
TRBV6-5	.	.	TRBJ1-2	TGTGCCAGCAGTTCCCGACGAGGAGAGTATGGCTACACCTTC	CASSSRRGEYGYTF
TRBV28	.	.	TRBJ1-2	TGTGCCAGCAGTTTAAATGGCAGGGGACCCTCTAACACCTTC	CASSLNGRGPSNTF
TRBV11-2	TRBD1	.	TRBJ2-7	TGTGCCAGCAGCTTCGGGACAGGAGACTACGAGCAGTACTTC	CASSFGTGDYEQYF
TRBV6-1	.	once	TRBJ2-3	TGTGCCAGCAGCGCCGCGGGGGCCGGGGCAGATACGCAGTATTTT	CASSAAGAGADTQYF
TRBV27	TRBD1	few	TRBJ1-2	TGTGCCAGCAGTTTTGGGACAGGGGTAGGCGGCTACACCTTC	CASSFGTGVGGYTF
TRBV5-4	TRBD2	.	TRBJ2-3	TGTGCCAGCAGCTTGTCAGCGGGGCGTGGGCAGTATTTT	CASSLSAGRGQYF
TRBV28	.	.	TRBJ1-1	TGTGCCAGCAGTTTAATCGCGGGGAACACTGAAGCTTTCTTT	CASSLIAGNTEAFF
TRBV5-4	TRBD1	once	TRBJ2-6	TGTGCCAGCAGCTCCACGACAGGGACTGGGGCCAACGTCCTGACTTTC	CASSSTTGTGANVLTF
TRBV2	.	.	TRBJ1-1	TGTGCCAGCAATGCACGAGAGTTGAACACTGAAGCTTTCTTT	CASNARELNTEAFF
TRBV19	TRBD1	.	TRBJ2-7	TGTGCCAGTAGCCCAGGGGGCATCTACGAGCAGTACTTC	CASSPGGIYEQYF
TRBV7-3	TRBD1	.	TRBJ2-6	TGTGCCAGCAGCTTATTCTCCGGGACAGGATCTGGGGCCAACGTCCTGACTTTC	CASSLFSGTGSGANVLTF
TRBV4-3	.	.	TRBJ2-2	TGCGCCAGCAGCCAAGGGGCTTCGGTAGTCACCGGGGAGCTGTTTTTT	CASSQGASVVTGELFF
TRBV5-1	TRBD1	.	TRBJ2-2	TGCGCCAGCCGCCCGACCGGGACAGGGAACACCGGGGAGCTGTTTTTT	CASRPTGTGNTGELFF
TRBV2	TRBD1	few	TRBJ1-5	TGTGCCAGCAGTTTACATATGACAGGGGGCGGAAATCAGCCCCAGCATTTT	CASSLHMTGGGNQPQHF
TRBV29-1	.	.	TRBJ1-1	TGCAGCGTTGAAGGTATGAACACTGAAGCTTTCTTT	CSVEGMNTEAFF
TRBV5-6	.	.	TRBJ2-6	TGTGCCAGCAGCTTGTCAGGGTATCATGCCAACGTCCTGACTTTC	CASSLSGYHANVLTF
TRBV5-4	.	once	TRBJ1-2	TGTGCCAGCAGCTTGTTTGGGACTCAAATCGGCCATGGCTACACCTTC	CASSLFGTQIGHGYTF
TRBV28	.	.	TRBJ2-1	TGTGCCAGCAGTTTAGGGGGCACAAATGAGCAGTTCTTC	CASSLGGTNEQFF
TRBV28	.	once	TRBJ1-3	TGTGCCAGCAAGGGGGTACTCATCGGGAACACCATATATTTT	CASKGVLIGNTIYF
TRBV30	.	.	TRBJ1-3	TGTGCCTGGAGTGCCCCGGGAAACACCATATATTTT	CAWSAPGNTIYF
TRBV27	.	.	TRBJ1-1	TGTGCCAGCAACCCCCAGGGGCTTAGGGGCACTGAAGCTTTCTTT	CASNPQGLRGTEAFF
TRBV27	.	.	TRBJ2-2	TGTGCCAGCAGTTGGCGACTGGCCGGGGAGCTGTTTTTT	CASSWRLAGELFF
TRBV5-6	TRBD1	.	TRBJ2-3	TGTGCCAGCAGCGCAGGGGGCACCGGTACGCAGTATTTT	CASSAGGTGTQYF
TRBV7-2	TRBD2	.	TRBJ2-5	TGTGCCAGCAGCTTAGTTAGAAGGGGCGGGAGGGGGCAAGAGACCCAGTACTTC	CASSLVRRGGRGQETQYF
TRBV28	.	.	TRBJ1-2	TGTGCCAGCAGTTTATTGGTCTTTTTGGACATAAGCTCCTATGGCTACACCTTC	CASSLLVFLDISSYGYTF
TRBV6-6	TRBD2	once	TRBJ2-1	TGTGCCAGCAGGAAAATGACTAGCGGGCTCTACAATGAGCAGTTCTTC	CASRKMTSGLYNEQFF
TRBV28	TRBD2	.	TRBJ2-1	TGTGCCAGCAGTAGCGGGAGCTTTGGGATGAACAATGAGCAGTTCTTC	CASSSGSFGMNNEQFF
TRBV6-5	.	once	TRBJ2-7	TGTGCCAGCAGTTACCAACGGGAGCAGTACTTC	CASSYQREQYF
TRBV14	.	.	TRBJ2-5	TGTGCCAGCAGCCAAGTTAGGGAGTTGGAGACCCAGTACTTC	CASSQVRELETQYF
TRBV28	.	.	TRBJ2-7	TGTGCCAGCAGTCGGGCGGGACAGACTACCTACGAGCAGTACTTC	CASSRAGQTTYEQYF
TRBV9	TRBD2	.	TRBJ2-4	TGTGCCAGCAGCGCCGGGGGGGCGGACATTCAGTACTTC	CASSAGGADIQYF
TRBV14	.	.	TRBJ1-6	TGTGCCAGCAGCCACGGGGTAATAATTTCACCCCTCCACTTT	CASSHGVIISPLHF
TRBV7-2	TRBD2	.	TRBJ2-5	TGTGCCAGCAGACCTCTGTCGGGAGGCGAGACCCAGTACTTC	CASRPLSGGETQYF
TRBV30	TRBD2	.	TRBJ2-7	TGTGCCTGGAGTGCTAGCGGGAGTCACGAGCAGTACTTC	CAWSASGSHEQYF
TRBV10-2	TRBD2	.	TRBJ2-7	TGCGCCAGCATGGTGACTAGCGGATACGAGCAGTACTTC	CASMVTSGYEQYF
TRBV10-3	.	.	TRBJ2-7	TGTGCCACGAGGACAGCCTCCTACGAGCAGTACTTC	CATRTASYEQYF
TRBV29-1	TRBD1	.	TRBJ2-5	TGCAGCGTCCTAGGGACAGGCAACCAAGAGACCCAGTACTTC	CSVLGTGNQETQYF
TRBV18	.	.	TRBJ2-7	TGTGCCAGCTCACCATCGGGGTCTTCCTACGAGCAGTACTTC	CASSPSGSSYEQYF
TRBV5-4	.	few	TRBJ1-2	TGTGCCAGCAGCTCACAGGTGACAAATGGCTACACCTTC	CASSSQVTNGYTF
TRBV29-1	TRBD2	.	TRBJ2-1	TGCAGCGTTCGGCCTAGCGGGAGCCACAATGAGCAGTTCTTC	CSVRPSGSHNEQFF
TRBV28	.	.	TRBJ2-7	TGTGCCAGCAGTCCGTATAGAGGGTGGATGGACGAGCAGTACTTC	CASSPYRGWMDEQYF
TRBV9	.	.	TRBJ2-1	TGTGCCAGCAGCGTAGGGGCGGGGAACTACAATGAGCAGTTCTTC	CASSVGAGNYNEQFF
TRBV10-3	.	.	TRBJ2-1	TGTGCCATCAGTGAGGGTTGGGGGCACAATGAGCAGTTCTTC	CAISEGWGHNEQFF
TRBV29-1	.	.	TRBJ1-1	TGCAGCGGACAGACAATGAACACTGAAGCTTTCTTT	CSGQTMNTEAFF
TRBV9	.	.	TRBJ1-1	TGTGCCAGCAGCGTAGAGCACAGGAACACTGAAGCTTTCTTT	CASSVEHRNTEAFF
TRBV4-1	TRBD1	.	TRBJ1-5	TGCGCCAGCAGCCTCCGGGACAGAACTAATCAGCCCCAGCATTTT	CASSLRDRTNQPQHF
TRBV18	TRBD2	once	TRBJ2-7	TGTGCCAGCTCACCACTAGCGGGAACCTACGAGCAGTACTTC	CASSPLAGTYEQYF
TRBV9	.	.	TRBJ2-1	TGTGCCAGCAGCGTAGGGACAGTCGCCTACAATGAGCAGTTCTTC	CASSVGTVAYNEQFF
TRBV28	TRBD1	.	TRBJ1-2	TGTGCCAGCAGTTTGATACAGGGGGCTCCGGTCTATGGCTACACCTTC	CASSLIQGAPVYGYTF
TRBV5-6	TRBD2	.	TRBJ2-3	TGTGCCAGCAGCCTAACGACTAGCGGGCGAGATACGCAGTATTTT	CASSLTTSGRDTQYF